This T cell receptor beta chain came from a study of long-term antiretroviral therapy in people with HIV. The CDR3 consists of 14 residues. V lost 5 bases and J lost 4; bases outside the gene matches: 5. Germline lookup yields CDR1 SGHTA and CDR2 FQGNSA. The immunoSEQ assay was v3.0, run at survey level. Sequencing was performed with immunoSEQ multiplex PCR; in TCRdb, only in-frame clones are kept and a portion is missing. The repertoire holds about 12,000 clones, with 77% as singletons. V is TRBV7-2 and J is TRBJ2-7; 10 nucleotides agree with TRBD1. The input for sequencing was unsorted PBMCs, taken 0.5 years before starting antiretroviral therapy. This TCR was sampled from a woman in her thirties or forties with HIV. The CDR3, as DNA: TGTGCCAGCAGCAAAGGACAGGGGGGGTACGAGCAGTACTTC. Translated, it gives CASSKGQGGYEQYF.